The T cell receptor beta chain under discussion was sequenced for a study of beta chain features in type 1 diabetes. Study-wide findings and caveats: In these data, an HLA type influence on TCRB rearrangement remained unresolved. High-TCR-expressing cells could be over-represented by cDNA sequencing.

This clone was picked up one time. The antigen is unknown. Expressed TCRB transcripts were sequenced because the entire RNA isolate underwent reverse transcription. Produced via immunoSEQ multiplex PCR; TCRdb's table is partial and in-frame only. The sample shows 220,000 or so clones, under 70% of them seen only once. In germline, CDR1 is MGHDK, CDR2 SYGVNS. There are 16 residues in the CDR3. The V gene end was trimmed by 3 bases and the J gene end by 2 bases; junction bases not matched to a gene: 8. Cell sorting via CD45RO/CCR7/CD25/CD127/CD95/CD27 was performed to obtain CD4+ naive, central memory, regulatory and stem cell-like memory cells. The authors obtained over 95% purity in all sorted populations.

The V and J genes are TRBV25-1 and TRBJ2-7; 9 bases fit TRBD1. The sequenced sample consisted of naive CD4+ T cells from blood. This sequence was found in a man aged 30 to 45 in good health. The CDR3 DNA reads TGTGCCAGCAGTGAGTCCGGGACAGGGATGCCCTACGAGCAGTACTTC. It yields the protein CASSESGTGMPYEQYF.